This T cell receptor (beta chain) was sequenced for a study of blood T cell repertoires in COVID-19 (dated by TCRdb to 2018 to 2021). With respect to the entire study: Collaborator samples came from the United States, Italy and Spain and covered acute and convalescent phases of COVID-19. The prospective study material was composed of cDNA or gDNA derived from T cells, B-cell-depleted T cells, or PBMCs. Deeply sampled blood TCRbeta repertoires from subjects exposed to, actively infected with, or recovered from COVID-19 were included in the dataset. The repertoires were released in a freely available public database intended as a resource for research on the immune response to SARS-CoV-2. Samples came from the ongoing ImmuneRACE study (first 160 participants) plus 1,254 subjects from 6 global collaborators. Nearly every sample came with metadata listing a de-identified subject ID, COVID-19 status, age in years and sex. Where available, HLA class I and class II types were obtained from metadata supplied by the sample provider rather than from assay-based typing.

Study-level results and caveats: The quantity of clinical and demographic metadata differed by source and by participant and was supplied without curation.

Collaborating institutions collected whole blood in K2EDTA tubes following their own protocols. For TCRbeta analysis, collaborators shipped samples in one of three forms: frozen whole blood, isolated PBMCs, or DNA extracted from either of those sample types. This clone was seen a few times. What antigen it recognizes has not been identified. Per-nucleotide qualities are absent, and no much larger clonotype sits a single base away. The immunoSEQ Assay, a bias-controlled multiplex PCR, was used to amplify TCRbeta CDR3 regions from genomic DNA. As for the authors' bioinformatics: Nucleated cell counts per sample were estimated from amplification of reference gene primers within the assay. To quantify the absolute abundance of each unique TCRbeta CDR3 rearrangement, sequence reads were collapsed and filtered. For each sample, productive Simpson clonality was calculated as the square root of Simpson's diversity index over productive rearrangements. TCRdb took over this immuneACCESS table, retaining in-frame rearrangements with V and J assigned. Such tables are incomplete; in checked studies, under half of the missing clones stem from an unresolved V gene, and the remainder is unexplained. Clone size and V and J calls were adopted from that table, with D and trimming inferred from the DNA. Here the sample has about 190,000 clones; almost 85% occur a single time. The top ten clonotypes cover approximately 5% of the sample.

The specimen was peripheral blood. The clonotype originates from a woman aged 65 to 85 with active or convalescent COVID-19.

The nucleotides read TGTGCCAGCAGCTTGGAGACAGCGTCAAACACCATATATTTT. Translation gives CASSLETASNTIYF. This chain joins TRBV5-4 to TRBJ1-3; perhaps TRBD1 is the D gene, with 5 bases matching. V sheds 0 bases and J sheds 6 bases, leaving 10 bases between their ends. The CDR3 starts with the cysteine, ends with the phenylalanine, and has 14 residues. The retained sequence is limited to the CDR3, 42 bases, with the frame set at the first base. CDR1 and CDR2, looked up from the germline V gene (reference sequence), are SGHNT and YYREEE.